This T cell receptor beta chain stems from a study of CD4+ T cells in melanoma. This clone was seen a single time. The antigen is unknown. CDR1 and CDR2 from the germline V gene are SGHTA and FQGNSA. The CDR3 is 13 amino acids. The ends were cut back, 5 bases at V and 7 bases at J, with 12 bases in the middle. Whole-study findings and limits: A reported correlation linked neoantigen-specific CD4+ T cells to CD8+, macrophage and B cell function. Diverse differentiation states were reported for melanoma neoantigen-specific CD4+ T cells.

Generated by immunoSEQ multiplex PCR, the TCRdb table keeps only in-frame clones and is missing some. The table has more than 90,000 clones, over 80% seen once. This clonotype was obtained from a human donor with melanoma. This chain joins TRBV7-2 and TRBJ1-5; D remains ambiguous. The specimen sequenced was peripheral blood. This chain's CDR3 is CASSDRLGQPQHF. The CDR3 DNA is TGTGCCAGCAGCGACCGACTGGGCCAGCCCCAGCATTTT.